Following are 28 T cell receptor beta chains from one sample sequenced in a study of cytomegalovirus exposure and HLA in healthy donors (TCRdb year 2017). The library was prepared using the immunoSEQ multiplex PCR assay. For the multiplex PCR, a mixture combining 60 forward primers for TCR Vbeta segments and 13 reverse primers for TCR Jbeta segments was used. Sourced from immuneACCESS, this table was stored by TCRdb with only in-frame sequences that have V and J called. A share of the clones is absent; for the studies checked, an unresolved V gene accounts for under half, and the remainder has no known explanation. This sample lists more than 95,000 clones; over 60% were detected once. The ten largest clones add up to roughly 5% of the sample. The sample consisted of PBMCs. All receptors derive from a man aged 55 to 70 in good health and CMV-seropositive.

This clone was observed a few times. This sequence joins TRBV4-1 and TRBJ1-1, with a tentative D call TRBD1 (6 bases). The CDR3 is 15 residues long. Germline CDR1 MGHRA, CDR2 YSYEKL. Deletions cut 0 bases from V and 2 bases from J, with 10 bases between. CDR3 amino acids: CASSQEMGANTEAFF. CDR3 DNA sequence: TGCGCCAGCAGCCAAGAGATGGGGGCTAACACTGAAGCTTTCTTT.

The DNA for the CDR3 is TGCGCCAGCAGCGTGACAGGGGGCAACGGATACGAGCAGTACTTC. Translation gives CASSVTGGNGYEQYF. The rearrangement uses TRBV5-1 and TRBJ2-7, with TRBD1 matching over 10 bases. V dropped 4 bases and J dropped 4; count of bases not matched to a gene: 8. From germline, CDR1 is SGHRS and CDR2 YFSETQ. The CDR3 is 15 residues long.

The DNA for the CDR3 is TGCGCCAGCAGCTTGGCCACTACAGGGGTCGACGAGCAGTACTTC. This sequence encodes CASSLATTGVDEQYF. The V and J genes are TRBV5-1 and TRBJ2-7; 7 bases are a match to TRBD1. This CDR3 contains 15 residues. With V trimmed by 0 bases and J by 5 bases, 8 bases remained unmatched. In germline, CDR1 is SGHRS, CDR2 YFSETQ.

The chain combines TRBV19 with TRBJ2-7; 7 positions match TRBD2. V trimming: 8 bases; J trimming: 3 bases; junction bases outside the gene matches: 10. The V gene's germline CDR1 is LNHDA and CDR2 SQIVND (reference sequence). The CDR3 runs 14 residues. The CDR3 sequence is CASSYSGVNYEQYF. Written as DNA, the CDR3 is TGTGCCAGTTCTTACAGCGGGGTGAACTACGAGCAGTACTTC.

The V and J genes are TRBV19 and TRBJ2-1; TRBD2 aligns across 11 bases. Losses at the gene ends were 5 bases for V and 4 bases for J; bases not matched to a gene: 16. In germline, CDR1 is LNHDA, CDR2 SQIVND (reference sequence). The CDR3 extends over 19 amino acids. For the CDR3, the DNA is TGTGCCAGTAGTGGATCCTTCTTCGTAGCGGGGGGGGGTTACAATGAGCAGTTCTTC. Translating gives CASSGSFFVAGGGYNEQFF.

This chain links TRBV18 with TRBJ1-1; D remains unclear. Trimming removed 3 bases from V and 5 bases from J, with 13 bases in between. The germline gives CDR1 KGHSH, CDR2 LQKENI. This CDR3 spans 14 amino acids. For the CDR3, the DNA is TGTGCCAGCTCACCTACAGATCTTGGAACTGAAGCTTTCTTT. As protein: CASSPTDLGTEAFF.

The V and J genes are TRBV5-1 and TRBJ1-1, with a tentative D call TRBD1 (5 bases). The germline V and J ends were trimmed by 2 bases and 1 base, with 6 bases remaining between them. CDR1 and CDR2 (germline): SGHRS, YFSETQ. The CDR3 runs 13 residues. The CDR3 coding sequence is TGCGCCAGCAGCTTCACAGGGAACACTGAAGCTTTCTTT. As protein: CASSFTGNTEAFF.

The rearrangement joins TRBV28 to TRBJ1-1, with D possibly matching TRBD1 (6 bases). This CDR3 comprises 12 residues. CDR1 and CDR2 (germline): MDHEN, SYDVKM. Trimming left V 2 bases short and J 9 bases short, with 10 bases between. The CDR3 protein is CASSLRGTKAFF. The CDR3 DNA sequence: TGTGCCAGCAGTTTAAGGGGGACAAAAGCTTTCTTT.

CDR3 region: CASSGRGREQYF. The CDR3 DNA sequence: TGTGCCAGCAGTGGGCGGGGAAGAGAGCAGTACTTC. The J gene is TRBJ2-5, the V gene TRBV6-1; a possible D gene is TRBD2 (6 bases). V lost 4 bases and J lost 11, with 14 bases in between. CDR1 is MNHNS, CDR2 SASEGT, per germline. This CDR3 contains 12 residues.

This rearrangement joins TRBV5-4 to TRBJ2-7; 9 nucleotides match TRBD1. This CDR3 spans 13 amino acids. J lost 6 bases, V lost 3 bases, and 4 bases had no gene match. Germline V gene data show CDR1 as SGHNT and CDR2 as YYREEE (reference sequence). CDR3 nucleotides: TGTGCCAGCAGCTGGGGACAGGGTGGCGAGCAGTACTTC. Residues: CASSWGQGGEQYF.

The sample holds one count of this clone. The chain links TRBV5-1 to TRBJ2-2; 7 bases are a match to TRBD1. The CDR3 length is 15 residues. With V trimmed by 2 bases and J by 2 bases, 3 bases remained unmatched. Germline CDR1 and CDR2: SGHRS and YFSETQ. CDR3 in DNA: TGCGCCAGCAGCTTTGGGACAGTCAACACCGGGGAGCTGTTTTTT. This encodes CASSFGTVNTGELFF.

This chain connects TRBV5-1 to TRBJ2-1; 11 nucleotides agree with TRBD2. With 0 bases clipped from V and 9 bases from J, the junction kept 2 bases outside the gene matches. The CDR3 loop spans 14 amino acids. Germline V lookup: CDR1 SGHRS, CDR2 YFSETQ. The CDR3 here is CASSLGLAGFEQFF. CDR3 sequence (DNA): TGCGCCAGCAGCTTGGGACTAGCGGGGTTTGAGCAGTTCTTC.

The rearrangement uses TRBV6-6 and TRBJ1-1; TRBD1 is a possible D gene (5 bases). This CDR3 has 15 amino acids. V gave up 0 bases and J gave up 0 bases, with 8 bases separating them. The V gene's germline CDR1 is MNHNY and CDR2 SVGAGI (reference sequence). Here the CDR3 DNA reads TGTGCCAGCAGTTACTCTACCAGGGTGAACACTGAAGCTTTCTTT. This sequence encodes CASSYSTRVNTEAFF.

V and J are TRBV5-1 and TRBJ1-2, with D possibly matching TRBD1 (5 bases). The CDR3 contains 14 residues. Trimming left V 2 bases short and J 2 bases short, with 10 bases between. The germline V gene encodes CDR1 SGHRS and CDR2 YFSETQ. This CDR3 reads CASSFGGRNYGYTF. In nucleotides, the CDR3 is TGCGCCAGCAGCTTCGGGGGGAGGAACTATGGCTACACCTTC.

This rearrangement joins TRBV4-1 to TRBJ1-2, with D possibly matching TRBD1 (5 bases). The V end was cut by 0 bases, the J end by 7 bases, with 15 bases between. Germline V gene sequence: CDR1 MGHRA, CDR2 YSYEKL. This CDR3 has 15 amino acids. The DNA of the CDR3 is TGCGCCAGCAGCCAAGATCGGCCCAGGGTGAGTGGCTACACCTTC. This gives the protein CASSQDRPRVSGYTF.

The V gene is TRBV21-1, the J gene TRBJ2-3; no check of the table's D call, TRBD2, against the DNA was made. TRBV21-1 is flagged as a pseudogene. CDR3 length equals 16 residues. CDR3 nucleotides: TGTGCCAGCAGCAATTGGAGCGGGATCTCTGAAGATACGCAGTATTTT. Its translation: CASSNWSGISEDTQYF.

In its sample, this clone was seen once. The chain has TRBV7-2 and TRBJ2-2; 15 nucleotides align to TRBD2. The CDR3 contains 16 residues. CDR1 is SGHTA and CDR2 is FQGNSA in the germline V gene. The ends lost 6 bases at V and 6 bases at J; junction bases unmatched: 5. CDR3 DNA: TGTGCCAGCAGAGGGACTAGCGGGGGGTGGGCCGGGGAGCTGTTTTTT. Encoded protein: CASRGTSGGWAGELFF.

This clone has a handful of counts. This chain joins TRBV18 and TRBJ2-3; TRBD2 matches at 9 bases. Trimming removed 3 bases from V and 2 bases from J; junction bases left unmatched: 9. Germline CDR1 KGHSH, CDR2 LQKENI. The CDR3 is 17 amino acids. The CDR3 spells CASSPTWAGGPTDTQYF. Here the CDR3 DNA reads TGTGCCAGCTCACCGACTTGGGCGGGGGGGCCCACAGATACGCAGTATTTT.

The J gene is TRBJ1-5, the V gene TRBV28; TRBD1 aligns across 12 bases. This CDR3 has 16 residues. The germline CDR1 and CDR2 sequences are MDHEN and SYDVKM. V was clipped by 1 base and J by 8 bases; unmatched bases: 6. The CDR3 DNA reads as TGTGCCAGCAGTTTATTGGGGACAGGGGGCAGGAAGCCCCAGCATTTT. Translated: CASSLLGTGGRKPQHF.

V and J are TRBV5-4 and TRBJ1-2, with 11 bases identical to TRBD1. CDR3 length: 14 residues. The ends lost 4 bases at V and 6 bases at J; junction bases unmatched: 5. The germline V gene has CDR1 SGHNT and CDR2 YYREEE (reference sequence). CDR3 loop: CASSRTGGADGYTF. CDR3 sequence (DNA): TGTGCCAGCAGCCGGACAGGGGGCGCGGATGGCTACACCTTC.

The chain uses TRBV19 and TRBJ2-5, with a possible D match to TRBD2 (6 bases). The CDR3 consists of 13 residues. The V end lost 3 bases, the J end lost 5 bases, and 10 bases lay between the germline ends. Germline V gene lookup returns CDR1 LNHDA and CDR2 SQIVND (reference sequence). CDR3 in amino acids: CASSISLAETQYF. Here the CDR3 DNA reads TGTGCCAGTAGTATCAGCCTAGCGGAGACCCAGTACTTC.

The chain recombines TRBV9 with TRBJ1-1, with TRBD1 matching 8 bases. V lost 0 bases to trimming and J lost 3 bases; unmatched junction nucleotides: 10. This CDR3 is 17 amino acids long. CDR1 is SGDLS, CDR2 YYNGEE, per germline. The CDR3 spells CASSVAIGTGTDTEAFF. Here the CDR3 DNA reads TGTGCCAGCAGCGTAGCTATTGGGACAGGTACGGACACTGAAGCTTTCTTT.

This chain links TRBV4-2 with TRBJ2-1, with D uncertain. Trimming removed 6 bases at V and 5 bases at J, with 14 bases between. CDR1 is LGHNA and CDR2 is YNFKEQ in the germline V gene. This CDR3 has 14 amino acids. CDR3: CASSYINMDNEQFF. CDR3 sequence (DNA): TGTGCCAGCAGTTATATCAACATGGACAATGAGCAGTTCTTC.

For this clone: One junction end does not reproduce the germline sequence, and a read error may be involved. This chain uses TRBV6-1 with TRBJ2-2, with 8 bases fitting TRBD2. Germline V lookup: CDR1 MNHNS, CDR2 SASEGT. CDR3 length equals 13 residues. CDR3 nucleotides: TGCGGGGGGGAGGGGCCAAACACCGGGGAGCTGTTTTTT. This codes for CGGEGPNTGELFF.

The chain carries TRBV7-8 and TRBJ2-1; the D gene is possibly TRBD1 (5 bases). CDR1 is SGHVS and CDR2 is FQNEAQ in the germline V gene. The CDR3 covers 16 residues. V shed 1 base and J shed 2 bases, with 12 bases lying between them. In DNA, the CDR3 is TGTGCCAGCAGCTTAGTGCAGGGTATTACCTACAATGAGCAGTTCTTC. This translates into CASSLVQGITYNEQFF.

The chain is built from TRBV5-1 and TRBJ1-2, with 7 bases that match TRBD1. The CDR3 loop spans 13 amino acids. J was trimmed by 10 bases and V by 0 bases; bases with no gene match: 6. Germline assignment: CDR1 SGHRS and CDR2 YFSETQ. CDR3 DNA sequence: TGCGCCAGCAGCTTGGGACAGGGAAACGCCTACACCTTC. Amino acids: CASSLGQGNAYTF.

There are a few counts of this clone. This CDR3 is CAISEGQGRGYTF. In nucleotides, the CDR3 is TGTGCCATCAGTGAGGGGCAGGGGCGCGGCTACACCTTC. The chain links TRBV10-3 to TRBJ1-2, with a tentative D call TRBD1 (6 bases). The CDR3 contains 13 residues. From germline, CDR1 is ENHRY and CDR2 SYGVKD. The germline V and J ends were trimmed by 2 bases and 8 bases, with 12 bases remaining between them.

The chain employs TRBV9 and TRBJ1-5; TRBD1 matches at 8 bases. Germline loops: CDR1 SGDLS, CDR2 YYNGEE. Trimming removed 2 bases from V and 3 bases from J; junction bases left unmatched: 7. The CDR3 loop spans 16 amino acids. In DNA form, the CDR3 reads TGTGCCAGCAGCGTTTGGCAGGGGGCCCCCAATCAGCCCCAGCATTTT. Encoded protein: CASSVWQGAPNQPQHF.